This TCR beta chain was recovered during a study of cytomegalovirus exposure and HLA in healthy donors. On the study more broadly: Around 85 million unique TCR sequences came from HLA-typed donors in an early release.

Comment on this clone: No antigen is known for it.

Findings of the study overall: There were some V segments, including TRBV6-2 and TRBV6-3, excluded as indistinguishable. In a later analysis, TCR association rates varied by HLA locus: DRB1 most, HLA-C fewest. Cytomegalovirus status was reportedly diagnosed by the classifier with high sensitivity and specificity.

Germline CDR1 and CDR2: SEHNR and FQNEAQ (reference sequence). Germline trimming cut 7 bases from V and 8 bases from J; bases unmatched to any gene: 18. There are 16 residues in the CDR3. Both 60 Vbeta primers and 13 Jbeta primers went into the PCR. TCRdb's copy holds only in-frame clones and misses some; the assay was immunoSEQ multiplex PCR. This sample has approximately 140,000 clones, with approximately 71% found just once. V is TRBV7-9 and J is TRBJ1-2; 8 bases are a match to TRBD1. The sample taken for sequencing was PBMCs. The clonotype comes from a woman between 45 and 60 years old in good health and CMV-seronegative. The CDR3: CASTPPEDRARGGYTF. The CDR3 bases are TGTGCCAGCACCCCCCCTGAGGACAGGGCTAGAGGAGGCTACACCTTC.